These 11 T cell receptor beta chains came from one sample sequenced in a study of cytomegalovirus exposure and HLA in healthy donors. This PCR relied on a set of 60 Vbeta primers and 13 Jbeta primers. Generated by immunoSEQ multiplex PCR, the TCRdb table keeps only in-frame clones and is missing some. The repertoire holds 85,000 to 100,000 clones, 55% to 75% seen once, with approximately 3% in the top ten. Specimen: PBMCs. The source of these receptors is a man aged 60-69 years in good health and CMV-seronegative.

This rearrangement joins TRBV6-6 to TRBJ2-5; 10 positions match TRBD2. CDR1 is MNHNY, CDR2 SVGAGI, per germline (reference sequence). Trimming took 7 bases from V and 5 from J; bases not matched to a gene: 4. This CDR3 is 13 amino acids long. CDR3 amino acids: CASTPAGGETQYF. CDR3 sequence (DNA): TGTGCCAGCACCCCAGCGGGAGGGGAGACCCAGTACTTC.

This sequence joins TRBV5-1 and TRBJ2-4; TRBD2 agrees at 11 bases. Trimming removed 2 bases from V and 6 bases from J; junction bases left unmatched: 16. This CDR3 region has 19 residues. The V gene's germline CDR1 is SGHRS and CDR2 YFSETQ. The CDR3 loop reads CASSFQLAGDFGGRNIQYF. DNA for the CDR3: TGCGCCAGCAGCTTCCAACTAGCGGGGGACTTCGGGGGAAGAAACATTCAGTACTTC.

The chain links TRBV7-9 to TRBJ2-3; D may be TRBD2 (5 bases). V shed 4 bases and J shed 2 bases, with 10 bases lying between them. Germline CDR1 SEHNR, CDR2 FQNEAQ (reference sequence). The CDR3 loop spans 14 amino acids. The CDR3 bases are TGTGCCAGCAGCTCGAGGAGGATCACAGATACGCAGTATTTT. Protein: CASSSRRITDTQYF.

As to this clone: The germline gene is not matched at one end of the junction; a read error may be the cause. V and J are TRBV7-9 and TRBJ1-2, with D possibly matching TRBD1 (5 bases). Germline CDR1 is SEHNR and CDR2 is FQNEAQ (reference sequence). The CDR3 is made up of 13 amino acids. CDR3 region: CSSISGGDYGYTF. In DNA, the CDR3 is TGTTCCAGCATTTCCGGGGGGGACTATGGCTACACCTTC.

The rearrangement links TRBV5-4 to TRBJ2-7; TRBD1 is a possible D gene (6 bases). Germline V gene lookup returns CDR1 SGHNT and CDR2 YYREEE (reference sequence). V was shortened by 5 bases and J by 0 bases, with 15 bases between the two germline ends. The CDR3 sequence is 15 residues long. CDR3 loop: CASSQQQGYSYEQYF. CDR3 DNA: TGTGCCAGCAGTCAACAACAGGGTTACTCCTACGAGCAGTACTTC. Using reference TRBV5-4 and TRBJ2-7 for the parts outside the CDR3, the full variable domain is ETGVTQSPTHLIKTRGQQVTLRCSSQSGHNTVSWYQQALGQGPQFIFQYYREEENGRGNFPPRFSGLQFPNYSSELNVNALELDDSALYLCASSQQQGYSYEQYFGPGTRLTVT.

The rearrangement joins TRBV12-2 to TRBJ2-1; the D segment call TRBD2 is taken from the table without a DNA check. TRBV12-2 is deemed a pseudogene. The CDR3 runs to 20 residues. The CDR3 region is CASRLKCWGRGGRVSNEQFF. The CDR3 DNA is TGTGCAAGTCGCTTAAAATGTTGGGGGCGGGGGGGCCGGGTTAGTAATGAGCAGTTCTTC.

CDR3 amino acids: CASSELGGLDYGYTF. Here the CDR3 DNA reads TGTGCCAGCAGTGAATTGGGAGGTTTGGACTATGGCTACACCTTC. This chain links TRBV25-1 with TRBJ1-2, with unresolved D. V lost 1 base and J 3 bases, leaving 12 bases between the germline ends. Germline CDR1 and CDR2: MGHDK and SYGVNS. This CDR3 is built from 15 residues.

The CDR3 is CASSWTPNQPQHF. The CDR3 coding sequence is TGTGCCAGCAGTTGGACTCCAAATCAGCCCCAGCATTTT. The rearrangement links TRBV6-6 to TRBJ1-5; D is undetermined. This CDR3 is 13 amino acids long. V lost 4 bases and J 4 bases, leaving 8 bases between the germline ends. Germline-derived CDR1 and CDR2 are MNHNY and SVGAGI (reference sequence).

The V gene is TRBV28, the J gene TRBJ2-2; 9 positions match TRBD1. CDR3 length: 17 amino acids. Germline V gene data show CDR1 as MDHEN and CDR2 as SYDVKM. V dropped 7 bases and J dropped 0; count of bases not matched to a gene: 9. The CDR3, as DNA: TGTGCCAGCACCTCGACCCGGGACAGGGCGAACACCGGGGAGCTGTTTTTT. As protein: CASTSTRDRANTGELFF.

This clone came up once. The chain recombines TRBV9 with TRBJ1-1, with 11 bases lining up with TRBD1. The CDR3 runs 14 residues. J lost 6 bases, V lost 3 bases, and 4 bases had no gene match. CDR1 is SGDLS, CDR2 YYNGEE, per germline. CDR3 sequence: CASSAGDRGAEAFF. CDR3 in DNA: TGTGCCAGCAGCGCGGGGGACAGGGGGGCTGAAGCTTTCTTT. Full variable domain (outside the CDR3, taken from reference TRBV9 and TRBJ1-1): DSGVTQTPKHLITATGQRVTLRCSPRSGDLSVYWYQQSLDQGLQFLIQYYNGEERAKGNILERFSAQQFPDLHSELNLSSLELGDSALYFCASSAGDRGAEAFFGQGTRLTVV.

Concerning this clone itself: At one of its ends the junction is not consistent with the germline gene, which may arise from a read error. The V call is TRBV20-1, the J call TRBJ2-1; 9 bases agree with TRBD2. The CDR3 has 11 residues. Germline loops: CDR1 DFQATT, CDR2 SNEGSKA (reference sequence). CDR3 sequence (DNA): TGCAGTGCTAGTTGGCGGGGGGGGGAAGTCTTC. Its protein product is CSASWRGGEVF.